This TCR beta chain was found in a study of Graves' ophthalmopathy and Graves' hyperthyroidism. General observations from the study: Blood also contained most of the expanded thyroid clonotypes above 0.001 frequency.

Diagnosis was based on clinical symptoms, serum thyroxine, TRAb, thyroid ultrasound and orbital computed tomography. PBMCs came from roughly 10 ml of fresh peripheral blood. The CDR3 runs to 13 residues. V was clipped by 4 bases and J by 2 bases, with 8 bases between them. Germline V gene sequence: CDR1 SGHTA, CDR2 FQGTGA. In this sample, this clonotype turned up many times. The antigen is not known. For repertoire sequencing, the TCR beta CDR3 regions were amplified from RNA transcripts. HTBI primers were employed in first-round RT-PCR, then a second-round multiplex PCR followed. TCRdb independently ran MiXCR on the multiplex PCR reads; one entry per CDR3 protein. Here the sample spans 740,000 or so distinct CDR3 sequences, around 40% being singletons.

The receptor's source is an adult man with Graves' ophthalmopathy. The gene calls are TRBV7-3 and TRBJ2-5; D uncertain. The specimen sequenced was peripheral blood. Here the CDR3 reads CASSYDEQETQYF. The CDR3 coding sequence is TGTGCCAGCAGCTACGACGAGCAAGAGACCCAGTACTTC.